These T cell receptor beta chains were read from a single sample in a study of shared clonotypes between healthy human individuals. Repertoires were generated with immunoSEQ multiplex PCR, while TCRdb's copy carries only in-frame clones and drops some. The sample lists some 630,000 clones; 96% were seen once. What was sequenced was naive CD8+ T cells sorted from blood. The receptors were sampled from a woman in her thirties in good health. Each CDR3 is given with its conserved first and last residue. The D gene is left open where the match is weak. Only part of the rows carry a size: once, few, many, or a class if the clone is expanded.

D | size | J | V | length | CDR3 | DNA
- | - | TRBJ2-1 | TRBV27 | 16 | CASTPSTKISYNEQFF | TGTGCCAGCACCCCATCGACTAAAATCTCCTACAATGAGCAGTTCTTC
- | - | TRBJ2-7 | TRBV5-4 | 15 | CASSFDLGLGEEQYF | TGTGCCAGCAGTTTTGATCTAGGGTTGGGGGAGGAGCAGTACTTC
TRBD1 | - | TRBJ2-2 | TRBV7-8 | 15 | CASSLGTGDTGELFF | TGTGCCAGCAGCTTAGGTACAGGGGACACCGGGGAGCTGTTTTTT
TRBD2 | - | TRBJ2-7 | TRBV9 | 14 | CASSATSGSYEQYF | TGTGCCAGCAGCGCCACTAGCGGGAGCTACGAGCAGTACTTC
TRBD1 | - | TRBJ1-2 | TRBV5-4 | 16 | CASSGYGTGVNYGYTF | TGTGCCAGCAGCGGATACGGGACAGGGGTTAACTATGGCTACACCTTC
TRBD2 | - | TRBJ2-1 | TRBV11-2 | 17 | CASSLLSGRPSYNEQFF | TGTGCCAGCAGCCTCCTTAGCGGGAGACCCTCCTACAATGAGCAGTTCTTC
TRBD1 | - | TRBJ2-7 | TRBV5-5 | 15 | CASSSTGGKGYEQYF | TGTGCCAGCAGCTCCACAGGGGGCAAGGGCTACGAGCAGTACTTC
TRBD2 | - | TRBJ2-1 | TRBV5-1 | 16 | CASSSLVAGVRNEQFF | TGCGCCAGCAGCTCCCTAGTGGCGGGAGTGAGAAATGAGCAGTTCTTC
- | - | TRBJ2-7 | TRBV19 | 11 | CASSTGREQYF | TGTGCCAGTAGTACAGGGAGAGAGCAGTACTTC
- | - | TRBJ1-5 | TRBV2 | 16 | CASSPTVKYSNQPQHF | TGTGCCAGCAGCCCTACAGTTAAGTATAGCAATCAGCCCCAGCATTTT
- | - | TRBJ2-7 | TRBV4-1 | 13 | CASSPVIRHEQYF | TGCGCCAGCAGCCCCGTAATAAGGCACGAGCAGTACTTC
TRBD1 | - | TRBJ2-7 | TRBV7-3 | 18 | CASSLFLRGQGAQIEQYF | TGTGCCAGCAGCTTATTTCTGCGGGGACAGGGGGCTCAGATCGAGCAGTACTTC
- | - | TRBJ1-2 | TRBV11-2 | 16 | CASSLAGTGANYGYTF | TGTGCCAGCAGCTTAGCCGGGACGGGGGCTAACTATGGCTACACCTTC
- | - | TRBJ2-7 | TRBV5-4 | 13 | CASSPYRSYEQYF | TGTGCCAGCAGCCCCTACAGATCCTACGAGCAGTACTTC
TRBD2 | - | TRBJ2-1 | TRBV10-3 | 17 | CAISEPTGAGVQNEQFF | TGTGCCATCAGTGAGCCGACAGGAGCGGGAGTGCAGAATGAGCAGTTCTTC
- | - | TRBJ1-2 | TRBV9 | 11 | CASSVVSGSAF | TGTGCCAGCAGCGTAGTGTCAGGGTCCGCCTTC
- | - | TRBJ2-7 | TRBV6-5 | 15 | CASSYSGLTPGEQYF | TGTGCCAGCAGTTACTCCGGGTTGACTCCCGGCGAGCAGTACTTC
TRBD1 | - | TRBJ1-2 | TRBV13 | 14 | CASSEDRSAYGYTF | TGTGCCAGCAGCGAGGACAGGTCGGCCTATGGCTACACCTTC
- | - | TRBJ1-5 | TRBV5-8 | 15 | CASSLEGFRDQPQHF | TGTGCCAGCAGCTTGGAAGGGTTTAGGGATCAGCCCCAGCATTTT
TRBD2 | - | TRBJ2-7 | TRBV2 | 12 | CASLAGVDEQYF | TGTGCCAGCCTAGCGGGAGTGGACGAGCAGTACTTC
- | - | TRBJ2-7 | TRBV9 | 16 | CASSVGNSPGSYEQYF | TGTGCCAGCAGCGTAGGAAATAGCCCCGGTTCCTACGAGCAGTACTTC
- | - | TRBJ2-7 | TRBV13 | 14 | CASSTRAAVAEQYF | TGTGCCAGCAGCACCAGGGCGGCAGTAGCCGAGCAGTACTTC
- | - | TRBJ1-1 | TRBV19 | 13 | CASSIPGYTEAFF | TGTGCCAGTAGTATCCCGGGGTACACTGAAGCTTTCTTT
- | - | TRBJ1-1 | TRBV27 | 16 | CASSLFGSGLNTEAFF | TGTGCCAGCAGTTTATTTGGTTCAGGATTGAACACTGAAGCTTTCTTT
TRBD1 | - | TRBJ1-1 | TRBV11-2 | 15 | CASSSTGGVFTEAFF | TGTGCCAGCAGCTCGACAGGGGGCGTCTTCACTGAAGCTTTCTTT
- | - | TRBJ2-1 | TRBV7-6 | 13 | CASSLGGGNEQFF | TGTGCCAGCAGCTTAGGAGGTGGGAATGAGCAGTTCTTC
- | - | TRBJ2-1 | TRBV27 | 11 | CASREGNEQFF | TGTGCCAGCAGGGAGGGGAATGAGCAGTTCTTC
- | - | TRBJ1-5 | TRBV19 | 16 | CASSTAFVFSNQPQHF | TGTGCCAGTAGTACCGCCTTCGTCTTTAGCAATCAGCCCCAGCATTTT
TRBD2 | - | TRBJ2-7 | TRBV6-7 | 14 | CASSSSGGTYEQYF | TGTGCCAGCAGTAGTAGCGGGGGTACCTACGAGCAGTACTTC
TRBD1 | - | TRBJ1-2 | TRBV25-1 | 14 | CASSRTGTGYGYTF | TGTGCCAGCAGTAGAACCGGGACAGGGTATGGCTACACCTTC
TRBD2 | - | TRBJ2-1 | TRBV2 | 19 | CASSVGLAGVRSSYNEQFF | TGTGCCAGCAGTGTTGGACTAGCGGGAGTCAGGAGCTCCTACAATGAGCAGTTCTTC
TRBD2 | - | TRBJ2-1 | TRBV25-1 | 15 | CASSDSAREGVEQFF | TGTGCCAGCAGTGATTCAGCGCGGGAGGGGGTGGAGCAGTTCTTC
- | - | TRBJ1-5 | TRBV6-1 | 15 | CASSEGVYSNQPQHF | TGTGCCAGCAGTGAAGGGGTCTATAGCAATCAGCCCCAGCATTTT
- | few | TRBJ1-5 | TRBV30 | 12 | CALEVGDQPQHF | TGTGCCCTGGAGGTGGGGGATCAGCCCCAGCATTTT
- | - | TRBJ2-5 | TRBV7-3 | 19 | CASSPRGRQGWMGPETQYF | TGTGCCAGCAGCCCCCGGGGGAGGCAGGGGTGGATGGGGCCAGAGACCCAGTACTTC
- | - | TRBJ2-3 | TRBV29-1 | 8 | CSVETLIF | TGCAGCGTTGAAACGCTGATTTTT
- | - | TRBJ1-1 | TRBV19 | 14 | CASSIVGGNTEAFF | TGTGCCAGTAGTATAGTGGGGGGCAACACTGAAGCTTTCTTT
- | once | TRBJ2-7 | TRBV21-1 | 15 | CASSKEGTGSYEQYF | TGTGCCAGCAGCAAAGAGGGGACAGGGTCCTACGAGCAGTACTTC
TRBD1 | - | TRBJ2-3 | TRBV7-9 | 16 | CASSPVGDRTPDTQYF | TGTGCCAGCAGCCCCGTGGGGGACAGGACCCCAGATACGCAGTATTTT
- | - | TRBJ2-3 | TRBV28 | 14 | CASREGSSTDTQYF | TGTGCCAGCAGGGAGGGGTCTAGCACAGATACGCAGTATTTT
- | - | TRBJ2-1 | TRBV19 | 12 | CASRNGYNEQFF | TGTGCCAGTAGGAACGGGTACAATGAGCAGTTCTTC
TRBD1 | - | TRBJ1-4 | TRBV28 | 14 | CASSRTGGFEKLFF | TGTGCCAGCAGTCGGACAGGGGGATTCGAAAAACTGTTTTTT
- | once | TRBJ1-1 | TRBV28 | 15 | CASSSRGLSNTEAFF | TGTGCCAGCAGTTCCCGGGGACTGTCGAACACTGAAGCTTTCTTT
- | - | TRBJ2-2 | TRBV5-6 | 13 | CASSLVDTGELFF | TGTGCCAGCAGCTTGGTGGACACCGGGGAGCTGTTTTTT
- | - | TRBJ2-2 | TRBV6-6 | 15 | CASSYAPGLTGELFF | TGTGCCAGCAGTTACGCGCCAGGGCTCACCGGGGAGCTGTTTTTT
- | - | TRBJ2-7 | TRBV11-2 | 16 | CASSLVGGPPEGEQYF | TGTGCCAGCAGCTTAGTGGGGGGCCCTCCCGAGGGCGAGCAGTACTTC
- | - | TRBJ2-7 | TRBV7-3 | 13 | CASSQNDGYEQYF | TGTGCCAGCAGCCAGAACGACGGGTACGAGCAGTACTTC
- | once | TRBJ2-1 | TRBV19 | 16 | CASSIRVPADLNEQFF | TGTGCCAGTAGTATTAGGGTCCCGGCGGACCTCAATGAGCAGTTCTTC
- | - | TRBJ1-1 | TRBV9 | 14 | CASSPGQGNTEAFF | TGTGCCAGCAGCCCGGGACAAGGCAACACTGAAGCTTTCTTT
TRBD1 | - | TRBJ1-3 | TRBV28 | 16 | CASSFYRGSSGNTIYF | TGTGCCAGCAGTTTTTACAGGGGATCTAGTGGAAACACCATATATTTT
- | - | TRBJ1-2 | TRBV19 | 15 | CASSIVSGGRTGYTF | TGTGCCAGTAGTATAGTATCGGGTGGGAGAACTGGCTACACCTTC
- | - | TRBJ1-2 | TRBV9 | 16 | CASSGGHLTHLYGYTF | TGTGCCAGCAGCGGTGGACATCTTACACACCTCTATGGCTACACCTTC
- | - | TRBJ1-5 | TRBV18 | 18 | CASSPGGWGLGSNQPQHF | TGTGCCAGCTCACCAGGCGGGTGGGGTCTGGGATCAAATCAGCCCCAGCATTTT
- | - | TRBJ2-2 | TRBV6-5 | 10 | CATGVGELFF | TGTGCCACGGGGGTCGGGGAGCTGTTTTTT
- | - | TRBJ1-3 | TRBV2 | 13 | CASSGTTGNTIYF | TGTGCCAGCAGTGGGACAACAGGAAACACCATATATTTT
- | - | TRBJ2-3 | TRBV7-9 | 13 | CASSSLSTDTQYF | TGTGCCAGCAGCTCCTTATCCACAGATACGCAGTATTTT